The 24 T cell receptor beta chains below were found in one sample sequenced in a study of CD8 T cells in Susac syndrome. An amount of RNA that ranged from about 0.45 to 1 ug was reverse transcribed with random hexamers. TCRdb processed the immunoSEQ multiplex PCR reads anew with MiXCR; each CDR3 protein has one entry. The sample lists about 120,000 distinct CDR3 sequences; around 94% were seen once. Sequenced input: CD8+ T cells from PBMCs. The receptors come from a human donor with Susac syndrome.

The genes are TRBV4-1 and TRBJ2-7; 8 nucleotides align to TRBD1. The CDR3 contains 14 residues. In germline, CDR1 is MGHRA, CDR2 YSYEKL. The V segment lost 6 bases and the J segment 4 bases; nucleotides outside the gene matches: 8. In DNA form, the CDR3 reads TGCGCCAGCAGGCCCGGGACAGGTTCGTACGAGCAGTACTTC. Its translation: CASRPGTGSYEQYF.

The chain has TRBV5-1 and TRBJ2-5, with D possibly matching TRBD1 (6 bases). The CDR3 is 14 residues long. Germline CDR1 reads SGHRS; CDR2 reads YFSETQ. The V and J ends lost 2 bases and 0 bases respectively, with 8 bases between them. CDR3 nucleotide sequence: TGCGCCAGCAGCTTCAGGGGTAACCAAGAGACCCAGTACTTC. Translation gives CASSFRGNQETQYF.

The chain has TRBV7-9 and TRBJ2-2, with a possible D match to TRBD1 (6 bases). The length of the CDR3 is 14 residues. V lost 2 bases and J lost 5, with 9 bases in between. The germline V gene encodes CDR1 SEHNR and CDR2 FQNEAQ (reference sequence). The chain's CDR3 is CASSLITGTGELFF. The CDR3 region has the DNA TGTGCCAGCAGCTTAATCACAGGGACCGGGGAGCTGTTTTTT.

The chain uses TRBV11-2 and TRBJ2-3, with 9 positions matching TRBD2. The CDR3 runs to 18 residues. CDR1 and CDR2 (germline): SGHAT, FQNNGV. The trim removed 1 base at V and 4 bases at J, leaving 12 bases unmatched. The CDR3 region has the DNA TGTGCCAGCAGCTTAGCGGGGGGTAGCGGGGGAGGTTCAGATACGCAGTATTTT. This sequence encodes CASSLAGGSGGGSDTQYF.

The genes are TRBV12-3 or TRBV12-4 and TRBJ2-5, with TRBD2 matching 7 bases. The length of the CDR3 is 13 residues. V shed 3 bases and J 3 bases; nucleotides not matched to a gene: 1. The CDR3 region is CASSFGGEETQYF. The CDR3 coding sequence is TGTGCCAGCAGTTTTGGGGGGGAAGAGACCCAGTACTTC.

This clonotype is a singleton in its sample. The CDR3 spells CASTPAAGISYEQYF. CDR3 sequence (DNA): TGTGCCAGCACCCCAGCGGCCGGTATCTCCTACGAGCAGTACTTC. This chain links TRBV2 with TRBJ2-7; TRBD2 might be the D (5 bases). This CDR3 is built from 15 residues. V was pared by 7 bases and J by 0 bases, with 16 bases between. Germline V gives CDR1 SNHLY, CDR2 FYNNEI.

This clonotype is a singleton in its sample. This CDR3 reads CASSLLPQPGNSYNEQFF. Written as DNA, the CDR3 is TGTGCCAGCAGTTTACTCCCCCAACCCGGGAACTCCTACAATGAGCAGTTCTTC. The chain links TRBV27 to TRBJ2-1; perhaps TRBD2 as D (5 bases). Trimming pared 2 bases from V and 0 bases from J, leaving 17 bases between. This CDR3 has 18 residues. Germline V CDR1 and CDR2: MNHEY, SMNVEV (reference sequence).

A single count supports this clonotype. The V gene is TRBV20-1, the J gene TRBJ2-7; tentatively, D is TRBD2 (5 bases). The V end lost 5 bases, the J end lost 0 bases, and 20 bases lay between the germline ends. This CDR3 contains 16 residues. Germline values: CDR1 DFQATT, CDR2 SNEGSKA (reference sequence). The CDR3 loop is CSALDAGERSSYEQYF. The CDR3 DNA reads as TGCAGTGCTCTCGATGCCGGAGAGCGGAGCTCCTACGAGCAGTACTTC.

The rearrangement joins TRBV6-1 to TRBJ2-6; a possible D gene is TRBD1 (6 bases). Trimming pared 4 bases from V and 1 base from J, leaving 11 bases between. This CDR3 comprises 16 residues. Germline V gene sequence: CDR1 MNHNS, CDR2 SASEGT. CDR3 nucleotide sequence: TGTGCCAGCAGTGCCGAACAGGGTTCTGGGGCCAACGTCCTGACTTTC. Protein product: CASSAEQGSGANVLTF.

The chain couples TRBV29-1 to TRBJ1-2, with D unclear. Germline-derived CDR1 and CDR2 are SQVTM and ANQGSEA. The CDR3 consists of 11 residues. The V end lost 7 bases, the J end lost 4 bases, and 10 bases lay between the germline ends. CDR3 in DNA: TGCAGCGACTGGACGGCCTATGGCTACACCTTC. Amino acids: CSDWTAYGYTF.

This chain connects TRBV20-1 to TRBJ2-1; 12 bases fit TRBD2. The CDR3 runs to 15 residues. Germline CDR1 and CDR2: DFQATT and SNEGSKA (reference sequence). J gave up 6 bases and V 1 base, and 4 bases lay outside the gene matches. CDR3 sequence: CSARGTSGTPNEQFF. Here the CDR3 DNA reads TGCAGTGCTAGAGGGACTAGCGGGACCCCCAATGAGCAGTTCTTC.

This clonotype was recorded a few times. This chain links TRBV6-2 or TRBV6-3 with TRBJ1-1; possible D gene TRBD1, 5 bases. The germline gives CDR1 MNHEY, CDR2 SVGEGT. The CDR3 is 13 residues long. The V end lost 4 bases, the J end lost 1 base, and 7 bases lay between the germline ends. This CDR3 is CASSSGENTEAFF. The CDR3 DNA follows: TGTGCCAGCAGTTCGGGGGAGAACACTGAAGCTTTCTTT.

In this sample, this clonotype turned up once. The J gene is TRBJ1-2, the V gene TRBV15; 9 nucleotides agree with TRBD1. Trimming at V came to 3 bases and at J to 0 bases, leaving 2 bases not matched to a gene. Germline V CDR1 and CDR2: LNHNV, YYDKDF (reference sequence). The CDR3 consists of 15 residues. CDR3 sequence (DNA): TGTGCCACCAGCAGGGACAGGGGAGCTAACTATGGCTACACCTTC. Protein product: CATSRDRGANYGYTF.

The chain links TRBV29-1 to TRBJ2-7; D possibly matches TRBD1 or TRBD2 (6 bases each). The CDR3 is 14 amino acids. The germline V and J ends were trimmed by 4 bases and 5 bases, with 18 bases remaining between them. Germline lookup yields CDR1 SQVTM and CDR2 ANQGSEA. CDR3 protein: CSVGRGTSLHEQYF. CDR3 bases: TGCAGCGTTGGGAGGGGGACATCTCTACACGAGCAGTACTTC.

The rearrangement uses TRBV29-1 and TRBJ2-3, with D possibly matching TRBD1 (7 bases). This CDR3 has 14 amino acids. Trimming shortened V by 6 bases and J by 3 bases, and 16 bases separated the two germline ends. CDR1 is SQVTM, CDR2 ANQGSEA, per germline. The CDR3 nucleotides read TGCAGCGTACCCAGGGGGGTTAAGACAGATACGCAGTATTTT. It translates to CSVPRGVKTDTQYF.

This chain connects TRBV5-1 to TRBJ2-7; D is ambiguous. V was trimmed by 4 bases and J by 2 bases, leaving 7 bases between them. The CDR3 spans 12 residues. Germline lookup yields CDR1 SGHRS and CDR2 YFSETQ. The CDR3 coding sequence is TGCGCCAGCAGCAACGGCGCCTACGAGCAGTACTTC. As protein: CASSNGAYEQYF.

The chain carries TRBV15 and TRBJ2-3; TRBD1 agrees at 8 bases. Per the germline V gene, CDR1 is LNHNV and CDR2 is YYDKDF (reference sequence). This CDR3 has 16 amino acids. With V trimmed by 0 bases and J by 4 bases, 6 bases remained unmatched. The CDR3 DNA follows: TGTGCCACCAGCAGAGATCCAGGACAGGGTGCAGATACGCAGTATTTT. Protein: CATSRDPGQGADTQYF.

This chain uses TRBV13 with TRBJ2-1, with 14 bases that match TRBD2. The V and J ends lost 1 base and 3 bases, in that order; junction bases with no gene match: 8. The CDR3 contains 19 residues. Germline CDR1 is PRHDT and CDR2 is FYEKMQ (reference sequence). The CDR3 nucleotides read TGTGCCAGCAGCTTAGCGGGACTAGCGGGAGAGTCCGTCTACAATGAGCAGTTCTTC. Amino acids: CASSLAGLAGESVYNEQFF.

The chain recombines TRBV5-6 with TRBJ2-3; D uncertain. Germline lookup yields CDR1 SGHDT and CDR2 YYEEEE. The CDR3 consists of 14 residues. Trimming stripped 5 bases from V and 1 base from J, with 11 bases between. The CDR3 sequence is CASRRVYGTDTQYF. The CDR3 DNA follows: TGTGCCAGCAGACGAGTCTACGGCACAGATACGCAGTATTTT. Full variable domain (missing parts from reference TRBV5-6 and TRBJ2-3): DAGVTQSPTHLIKTRGQQVTLRCSPKSGHDTVSWYQQALGQGPQFIFQYYEEEERQRGNFPDRFSGHQFPNYSSELNVNALLLGDSALYLCASRRVYGTDTQYFGPGTRLTVL.

This clonotype was recorded once. The chain carries TRBV5-4 and TRBJ2-5; possibly TRBD1 or TRBD2 for D (5 bases each). V lost 4 bases and J 1 base, leaving 11 bases between the germline ends. The length of the CDR3 is 14 residues. CDR1 and CDR2 (germline): SGHNT, YYREEE (reference sequence). In nucleotides, the CDR3 is TGTGCCAGCAGCACCACGGGGCCCCAAGAGACCCAGTACTTC. Amino acid sequence: CASSTTGPQETQYF.

This chain connects TRBV5-1 to TRBJ1-1; D not certain. The CDR3 extends over 12 amino acids. Germline V gene sequence: CDR1 SGHRS, CDR2 YFSETQ. V was pared by 5 bases and J by 1 base, with 6 bases between. The chain's CDR3 is CASSGTNTEAFF. The CDR3 bases are TGCGCCAGCAGTGGCACGAACACTGAAGCTTTCTTT.

This clonotype was counted a single time. The V gene is TRBV2, the J gene TRBJ1-5; D perhaps matches TRBD1 (6 bases). Looked up from germline, CDR1 is SNHLY and CDR2 is FYNNEI. CDR3 length: 13 residues. V was clipped by 10 bases and J by 8 bases, with 18 bases between them. CDR3 bases: TGTGCCACCACCCCGCTTAGGGGGGAGCCCCAGCATTTT. Its translation: CATTPLRGEPQHF.

The rearrangement joins TRBV28 to TRBJ1-1; D remains ambiguous. Germline V lookup: CDR1 MDHEN, CDR2 SYDVKM. V was shortened by 7 bases and J by 1 base, with 13 bases between the two germline ends. The CDR3 loop spans 14 amino acids. The CDR3 sequence is CASTFSSTNTEAFF. The CDR3 DNA reads as TGTGCCAGCACCTTCAGTTCGACGAACACTGAAGCTTTCTTT.

V usage is TRBV12-3 or TRBV12-4 and J usage is TRBJ2-5; TRBD2 aligns across 7 bases. Losses at the gene ends were 3 bases for V and 1 base for J; bases not matched to a gene: 5. CDR3 length equals 15 residues. The CDR3 DNA sequence: TGTGCCAGCAGTTTTTACGGCGGGAGCCAAGAGACCCAGTACTTC. It is translated as CASSFYGGSQETQYF.